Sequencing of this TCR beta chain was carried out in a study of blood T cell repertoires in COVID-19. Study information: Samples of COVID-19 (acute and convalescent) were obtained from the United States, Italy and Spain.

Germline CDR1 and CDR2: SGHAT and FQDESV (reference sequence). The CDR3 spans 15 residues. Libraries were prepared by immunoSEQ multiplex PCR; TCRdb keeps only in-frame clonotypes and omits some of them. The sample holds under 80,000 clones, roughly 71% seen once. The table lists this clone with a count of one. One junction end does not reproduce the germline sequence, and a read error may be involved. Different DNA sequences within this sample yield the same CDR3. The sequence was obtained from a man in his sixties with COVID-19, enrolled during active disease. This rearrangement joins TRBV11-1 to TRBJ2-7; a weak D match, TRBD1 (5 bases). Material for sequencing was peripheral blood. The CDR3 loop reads CASSLDKGPNYEQYF. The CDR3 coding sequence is TGTGCCAGCAGTTTAGATAAGGGGCCCAACTACGAGCAGTACTTC.